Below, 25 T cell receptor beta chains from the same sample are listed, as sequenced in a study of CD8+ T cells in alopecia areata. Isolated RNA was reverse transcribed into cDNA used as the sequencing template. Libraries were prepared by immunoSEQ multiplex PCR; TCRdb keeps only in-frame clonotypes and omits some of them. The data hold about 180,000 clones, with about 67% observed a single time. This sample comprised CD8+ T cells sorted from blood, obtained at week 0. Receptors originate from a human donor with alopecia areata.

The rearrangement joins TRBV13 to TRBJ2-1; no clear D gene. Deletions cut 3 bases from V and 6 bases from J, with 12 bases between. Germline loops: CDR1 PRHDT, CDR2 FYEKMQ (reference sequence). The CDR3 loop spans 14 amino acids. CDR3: CASSLGGRRNEQFF. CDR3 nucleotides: TGTGCCAGCAGCTTGGGTGGTCGACGCAATGAGCAGTTCTTC.

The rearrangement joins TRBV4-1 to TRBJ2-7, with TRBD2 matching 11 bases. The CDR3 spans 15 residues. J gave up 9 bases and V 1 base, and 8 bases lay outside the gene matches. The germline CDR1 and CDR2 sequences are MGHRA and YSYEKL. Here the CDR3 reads CASSQVELAGGPQYF. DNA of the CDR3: TGCGCCAGCAGCCAAGTTGAGCTAGCGGGGGGTCCGCAGTACTTC.

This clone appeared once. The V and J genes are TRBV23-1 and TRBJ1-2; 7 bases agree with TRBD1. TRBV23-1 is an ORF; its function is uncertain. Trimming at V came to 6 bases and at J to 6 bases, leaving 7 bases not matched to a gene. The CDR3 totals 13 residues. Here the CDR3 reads CASRGTAEHGYTF. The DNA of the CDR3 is TGCGCCAGCAGAGGGACAGCAGAGCATGGCTACACCTTC.

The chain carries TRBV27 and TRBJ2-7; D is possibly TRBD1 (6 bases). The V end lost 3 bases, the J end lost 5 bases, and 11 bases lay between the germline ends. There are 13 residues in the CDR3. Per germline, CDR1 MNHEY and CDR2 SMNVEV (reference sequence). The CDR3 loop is CASSFNRAHEQYF. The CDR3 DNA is TGTGCCAGCAGTTTCAACAGGGCCCACGAGCAGTACTTC.

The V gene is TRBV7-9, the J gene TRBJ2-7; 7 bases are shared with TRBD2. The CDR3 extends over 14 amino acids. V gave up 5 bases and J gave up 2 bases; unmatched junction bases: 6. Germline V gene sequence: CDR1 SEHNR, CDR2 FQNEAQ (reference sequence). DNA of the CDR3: TGTGCCAGCAGCGAACTAGCGACCCCCTACGAGCAGTACTTC. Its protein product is CASSELATPYEQYF. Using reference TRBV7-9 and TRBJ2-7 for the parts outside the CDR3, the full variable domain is DTGVSQNPRHKITKRGQNVTFRCDPISEHNRLYWYRQTLGQGPEFLTYFQNEAQLEKSRLLSDRFSAERPKGSFSTLEIQRTEQGDSAMYLCASSELATPYEQYFGPGTRLTVT.

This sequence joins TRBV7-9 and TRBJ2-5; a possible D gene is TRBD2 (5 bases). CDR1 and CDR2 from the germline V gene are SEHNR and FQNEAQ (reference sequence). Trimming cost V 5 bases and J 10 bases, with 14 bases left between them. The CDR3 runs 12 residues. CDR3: CASSGEKRSQYF. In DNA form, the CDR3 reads TGTGCCAGCAGCGGGGAGAAGCGGAGCCAGTACTTC.

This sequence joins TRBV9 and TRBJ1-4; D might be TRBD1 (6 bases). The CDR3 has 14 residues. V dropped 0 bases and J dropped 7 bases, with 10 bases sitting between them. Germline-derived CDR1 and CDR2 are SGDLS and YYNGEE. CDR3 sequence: CASSVGGRGEKLFF. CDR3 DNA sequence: TGTGCCAGCAGCGTAGGGGGGCGCGGTGAAAAACTGTTTTTT.

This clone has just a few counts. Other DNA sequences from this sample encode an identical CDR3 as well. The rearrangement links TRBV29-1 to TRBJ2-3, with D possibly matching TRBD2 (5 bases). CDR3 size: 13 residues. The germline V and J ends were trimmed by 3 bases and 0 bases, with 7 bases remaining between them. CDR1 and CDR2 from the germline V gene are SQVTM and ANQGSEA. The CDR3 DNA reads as TGCAGCGTTGAGGGCGGGAGCACAGATACGCAGTATTTT. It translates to CSVEGGSTDTQYF.

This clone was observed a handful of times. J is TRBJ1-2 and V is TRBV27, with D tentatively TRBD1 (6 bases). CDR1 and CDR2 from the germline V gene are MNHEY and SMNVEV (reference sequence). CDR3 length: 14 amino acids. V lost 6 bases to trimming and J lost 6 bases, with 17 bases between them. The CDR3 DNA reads TGTGCCAGCAGCTCCGGACGGGGGGCCCATGGCTACACCTTC. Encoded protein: CASSSGRGAHGYTF.

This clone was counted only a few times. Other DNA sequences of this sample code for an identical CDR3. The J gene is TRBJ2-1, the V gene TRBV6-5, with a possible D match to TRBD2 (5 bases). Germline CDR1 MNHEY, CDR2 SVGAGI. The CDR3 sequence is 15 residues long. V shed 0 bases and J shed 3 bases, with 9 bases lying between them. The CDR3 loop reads CASSYSGGRYNEQFF. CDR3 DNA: TGTGCCAGCAGTTACTCGGGCGGGCGCTACAATGAGCAGTTCTTC.

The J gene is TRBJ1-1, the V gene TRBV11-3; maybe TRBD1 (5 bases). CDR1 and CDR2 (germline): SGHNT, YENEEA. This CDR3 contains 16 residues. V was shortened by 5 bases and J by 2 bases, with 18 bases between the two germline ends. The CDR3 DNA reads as TGTGCCAGCAGCCCGGGGTGGACAAAACCCAACACTGAAGCTTTCTTT. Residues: CASSPGWTKPNTEAFF. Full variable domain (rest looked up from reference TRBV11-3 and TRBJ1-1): EAGVVQSPRYKIIEKKQPVAFWCNPISGHNTLYWYLQNLGQGPELLIRYENEEAVDDSQLPKDRFSAERLKGVDSTLKIQPAELGDSAVYLCASSPGWTKPNTEAFFGQGTRLTVV.

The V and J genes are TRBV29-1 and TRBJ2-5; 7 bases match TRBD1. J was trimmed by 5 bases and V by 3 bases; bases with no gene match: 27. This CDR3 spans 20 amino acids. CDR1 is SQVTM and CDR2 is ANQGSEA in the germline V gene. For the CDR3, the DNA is TGCAGCGTTGATGCCACCTTGTTGTTATTTCACAGGGGTAAAGGGGAGACCCAGTACTTC. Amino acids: CSVDATLLLFHRGKGETQYF.

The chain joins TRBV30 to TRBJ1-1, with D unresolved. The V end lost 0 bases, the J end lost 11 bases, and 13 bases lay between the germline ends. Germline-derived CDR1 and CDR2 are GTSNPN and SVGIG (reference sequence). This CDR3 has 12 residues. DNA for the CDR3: TGTGCCTGGAGTGTATGGAGACGCCTGGCTTTCTTT. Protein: CAWSVWRRLAFF.

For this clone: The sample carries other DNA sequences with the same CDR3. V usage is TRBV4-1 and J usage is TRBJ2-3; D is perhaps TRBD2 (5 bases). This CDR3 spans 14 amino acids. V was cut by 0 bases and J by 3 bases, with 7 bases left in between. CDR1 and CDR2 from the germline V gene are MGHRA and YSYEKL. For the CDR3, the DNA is TGCGCCAGCAGCCAAGATAGAGGGACAGATACGCAGTATTTT. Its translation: CASSQDRGTDTQYF.

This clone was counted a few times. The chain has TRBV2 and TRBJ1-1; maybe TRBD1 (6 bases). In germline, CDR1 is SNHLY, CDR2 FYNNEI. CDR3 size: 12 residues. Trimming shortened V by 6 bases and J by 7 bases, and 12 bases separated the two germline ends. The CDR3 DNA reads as TGTGCCAGCAGCCTAGGGGGGATTGAAGCTTTCTTT. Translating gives CASSLGGIEAFF. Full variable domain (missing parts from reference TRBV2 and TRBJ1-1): EPEVTQTPSHQVTQMGQEVILRCVPISNHLYFYWYRQILGQKVEFLVSFYNNEISEKSEIFDDQFSVERPDGSNFTLKIRSTKLEDSAMYFCASSLGGIEAFFGQGTRLTVV.

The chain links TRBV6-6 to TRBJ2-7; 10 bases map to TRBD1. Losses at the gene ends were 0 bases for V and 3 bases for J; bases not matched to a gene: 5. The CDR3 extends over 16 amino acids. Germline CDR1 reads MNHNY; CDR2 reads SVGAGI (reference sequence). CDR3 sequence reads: CASSYSAGQGVYEQYF. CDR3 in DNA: TGTGCCAGCAGTTACTCGGCCGGACAGGGGGTCTACGAGCAGTACTTC.

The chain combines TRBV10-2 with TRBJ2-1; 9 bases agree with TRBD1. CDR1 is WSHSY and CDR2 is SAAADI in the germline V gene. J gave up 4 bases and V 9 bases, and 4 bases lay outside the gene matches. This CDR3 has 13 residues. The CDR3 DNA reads TGCGCCAGTGGGACAGGGCCTTACAATGAGCAGTTCTTC. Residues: CASGTGPYNEQFF.

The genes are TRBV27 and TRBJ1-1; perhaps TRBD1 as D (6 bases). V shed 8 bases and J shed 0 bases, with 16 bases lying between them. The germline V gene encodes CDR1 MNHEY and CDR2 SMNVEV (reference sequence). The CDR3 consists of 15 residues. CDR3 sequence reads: CASAVRGTLNTEAFF. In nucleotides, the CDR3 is TGTGCCAGCGCAGTTAGGGGGACCTTGAACACTGAAGCTTTCTTT.

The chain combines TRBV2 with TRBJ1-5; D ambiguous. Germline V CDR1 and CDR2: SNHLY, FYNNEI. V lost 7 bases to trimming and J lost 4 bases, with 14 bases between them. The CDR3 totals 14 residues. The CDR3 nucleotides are TGTGCCAGCATCGGGGAAAGTTGGAATCAGCCCCAGCATTTT. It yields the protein CASIGESWNQPQHF. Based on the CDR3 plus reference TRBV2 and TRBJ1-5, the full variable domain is EPEVTQTPSHQVTQMGQEVILRCVPISNHLYFYWYRQILGQKVEFLVSFYNNEISEKSEIFDDQFSVERPDGSNFTLKIRSTKLEDSAMYFCASIGESWNQPQHFGDGTRLSIL.

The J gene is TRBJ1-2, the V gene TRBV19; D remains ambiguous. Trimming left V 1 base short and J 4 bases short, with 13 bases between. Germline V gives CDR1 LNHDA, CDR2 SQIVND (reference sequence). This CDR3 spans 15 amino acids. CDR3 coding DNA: TGTGCCAGTAGTATAGGGGAAGGAAGGCCCTATGGCTACACCTTC. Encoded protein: CASSIGEGRPYGYTF.

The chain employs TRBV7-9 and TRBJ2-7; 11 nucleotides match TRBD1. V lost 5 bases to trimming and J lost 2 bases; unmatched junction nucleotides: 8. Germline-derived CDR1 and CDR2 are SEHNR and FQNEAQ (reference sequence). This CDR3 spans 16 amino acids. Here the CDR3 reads CASSPTDRGPAYEQYF. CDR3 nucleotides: TGTGCCAGCAGCCCCACGGACAGGGGGCCAGCCTACGAGCAGTACTTC.

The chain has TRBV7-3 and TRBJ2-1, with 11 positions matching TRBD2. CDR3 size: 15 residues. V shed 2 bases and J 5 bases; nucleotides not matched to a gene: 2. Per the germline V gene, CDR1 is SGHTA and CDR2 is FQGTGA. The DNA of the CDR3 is TGTGCCAGCAGCTTAGAACTAGCGGGAGACAATGAGCAGTTCTTC. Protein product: CASSLELAGDNEQFF.

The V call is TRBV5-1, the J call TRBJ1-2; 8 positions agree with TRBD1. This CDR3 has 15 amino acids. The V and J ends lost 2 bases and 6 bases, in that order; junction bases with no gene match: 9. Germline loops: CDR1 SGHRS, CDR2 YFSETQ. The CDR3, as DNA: TGCGCCAGCAGCTTAGCGGGACAGGCCTTCGATGGCTACACCTTC. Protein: CASSLAGQAFDGYTF.

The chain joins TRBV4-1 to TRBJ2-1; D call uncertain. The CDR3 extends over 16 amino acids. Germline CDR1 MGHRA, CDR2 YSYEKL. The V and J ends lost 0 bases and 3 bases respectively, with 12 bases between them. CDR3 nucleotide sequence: TGCGCCAGCAGCCAAGAAGATACAGATTACTACAATGAGCAGTTCTTC. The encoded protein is CASSQEDTDYYNEQFF.

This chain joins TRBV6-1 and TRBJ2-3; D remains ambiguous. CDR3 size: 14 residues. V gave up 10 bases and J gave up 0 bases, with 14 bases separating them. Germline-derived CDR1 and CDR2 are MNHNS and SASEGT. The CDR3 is CAIDSLSSTDTQYF. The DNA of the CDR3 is TGTGCCATCGACTCGTTATCTAGCACAGATACGCAGTATTTT.